The text below deals with one T cell receptor beta chain. The sample is drawn from a study of response to subunit inactivated influenza vaccine. Germline values: CDR1 SGDLS, CDR2 YYNGEE. CDR3 size: 21 residues. V trimming: 0 bases; J trimming: 2 bases; junction bases outside the gene matches: 14. One entry per CDR3 protein results from TCRdb running MiXCR on the RT-PCR reads. The sample contains around 580,000 distinct CDR3 sequences, around 15% of which appear only once. The specimen was PBMCs from blood, collected roughly 12 days after vaccination. The V and J genes are TRBV9 and TRBJ2-5; TRBD2 matches 15 bases. The sequence was obtained from a man aged 50 to 59 who received an inactivated influenza vaccine. The CDR3 bases are TGTGCCAGCAGCGTAGCACTAGCGGCAGGACTAGCGGGAGGGTCACAAGAGACCCAGTACTTC. This encodes CASSVALAAGLAGGSQETQYF.